The 5 T cell receptor beta chains listed next were all sequenced from one sample in a study of blood T cell repertoires in COVID-19. Assay: immunoSEQ multiplex PCR; the TCRdb copy retains only in-frame clones and omits some. This table has 300,000 to 450,000 clones, about 88% appearing once. The sequencing input was PBMCs or T cells enriched from blood (not recorded which). Source of these receptors: a woman aged 30 to 39 who had recovered from COVID-19.

The rearrangement uses TRBV7-9 and TRBJ1-5; perhaps TRBD1 as D (6 bases). Germline V lookup: CDR1 SEHNR, CDR2 FQNEAQ (reference sequence). The germline V and J ends were trimmed by 5 bases and 1 base, with 15 bases remaining between them. CDR3 length: 16 amino acids. CDR3 protein: CASSTETGPSNQPQHF. The CDR3 nucleotides read TGTGCCAGCAGCACAGAGACAGGACCGAGCAATCAGCCCCAGCATTTT.

The rearrangement joins TRBV18 to TRBJ1-5; weak D call: TRBD1 (6 bases). The V gene's germline CDR1 is KGHSH and CDR2 LQKENI. The CDR3 contains 15 residues. Trimming took 5 bases from V and 0 from J, leaving 11 bases between them. CDR3 nucleotides: TGTGCCAGCTCAGAACAGGGTAATAGCAATCAGCCCCAGCATTTT. Its protein product is CASSEQGNSNQPQHF. The full variable domain, completed using reference TRBV18 and TRBJ1-5, is NAGVMQNPRHLVRRRGQEARLRCSPMKGHSHVYWYRQLPEEGLKFMVYLQKENIIDESGMPKERFSAEFPKEGPSILRIQQVVRGDSAAYFCASSEQGNSNQPQHFGDGTRLSIL.

This chain connects TRBV5-4 to TRBJ2-6; D unclear. V shed 0 bases and J shed 1 base, with 5 bases lying between them. Germline values: CDR1 SGHNT, CDR2 YYREEE (reference sequence). The CDR3 has 15 residues. CDR3 residues: CASSLVSSGANVLTF. The CDR3 DNA reads as TGTGCCAGCAGCTTGGTGTCATCTGGGGCCAACGTCCTGACTTTC.

The chain carries TRBV28 and TRBJ2-7; 11 positions match TRBD1. Germline V gene lookup returns CDR1 MDHEN and CDR2 SYDVKM. CDR3 length: 16 amino acids. V was clipped by 1 base and J by 0 bases; unmatched bases: 2. The CDR3: CASSLLGTGGSYEQYF. In nucleotides, the CDR3 is TGTGCCAGCAGTTTATTGGGGACAGGGGGCTCCTACGAGCAGTACTTC.

V gene TRBV7-8 combines with J gene TRBJ1-1; 9 nucleotides line up with TRBD1. This CDR3 comprises 14 residues. Germline CDR1 SGHVS, CDR2 FQNEAQ. V lost 4 bases and J lost 3; bases outside the gene matches: 3. CDR3 sequence (DNA): TGTGCCAGCAGCTCTGGGACAGGGTACACTGAAGCTTTCTTT. This codes for CASSSGTGYTEAFF. The full variable domain, rest sourced from reference TRBV7-8 and TRBJ1-1, is GAGVSQSPRYKVAKRGQDVALRCDPISGHVSLFWYQQALGQGPEFLTYFQNEAQLDKSGLPSDRFFAERPEGSVSTLKIQRTQQEDSAVYLCASSSGTGYTEAFFGQGTRLTVV.